This TCR beta chain was sequenced for a study of cytomegalovirus exposure and HLA in healthy donors. This clone occurred once. The PCR was carried out with 60 Vbeta primers and 13 Jbeta primers. The protocol was immunoSEQ multiplex PCR, while the TCRdb copy is restricted to in-frame clones and leaves out a portion. This table holds about 150,000 clones, around 65% found once. Germline CDR1 and CDR2: SGHTA and FQGNSA. This CDR3 is 11 amino acids long. Trimming removed 5 bases from V and 7 bases from J, with 8 bases in between. Sequencing used PBMCs. The sequence came from a woman in her 30s in good health and CMV-seropositive. The chain carries TRBV7-2 and TRBJ2-5; D remains unclear. The CDR3 bases are TGTGCCAGCAGCGAGATAACGACCCAGTACTTC. It specifies CASSEITTQYF.